The rows below give T cell receptor beta chains drawn from one sample of a study of cytomegalovirus exposure and HLA in healthy donors. Data came from immunoSEQ multiplex PCR; TCRdb stores just in-frame clones and leaves some out. The sample carries 95,000 to 150,000 clones, around 81% recorded once. Sample: PBMCs. All receptors derive from a female donor in good health and CMV-seronegative. Both conserved end residues are part of each CDR3. The D gene is left open where the match is weak. Clone sizes are given selectively: once, few, many, or a class where the clone is expanded.

>TRBV5-1|.|TRBJ2-4|.
TGCGCCAGCAGCGAAGGCGGGACTGCTAAAAACATTCAGTACTTC
CASSEGGTAKNIQYF
>TRBV5-1|TRBD1|TRBJ2-7|.
TGCGCCAGCAGCAAAACCGGGACAGGGGCCAACGAGCAGTACTTC
CASSKTGTGANEQYF
>TRBV11-3|TRBD1|TRBJ2-7|once
TGTGCCAGCAGCCTGGGACAGGGGGGATCCGAGCAGTACTTC
CASSLGQGGSEQYF
>TRBV5-6|TRBD1|TRBJ1-2|.
TGTGCCAGCAGCTTGGGACAGGGGCGGTACTATGGCTACACCTTC
CASSLGQGRYYGYTF
>TRBV19|.|TRBJ2-7|.
TGTGCCAGTAGTAACAGGGGAGGCGACGAGCAGTACTTC
CASSNRGGDEQYF
>TRBV28|TRBD2|TRBJ2-7|.
TGTGCCAGCAGAACGAGCGGGAGTCGACTCGAGCAGTACTTC
CASRTSGSRLEQYF
>TRBV7-9|.|TRBJ1-2|.
TGTGCCAGCAGCTTTCCTAGGCCCGTGGTAAACTATGGCTACACCTTC
CASSFPRPVVNYGYTF
>TRBV9|TRBD1|TRBJ2-7|once
TGTGCCAGCAGCGCGGGACAGGGCACCTACGAGCAGTACTTC
CASSAGQGTYEQYF
>TRBV25-1|TRBD1|TRBJ2-1|few
TGTGCCAGCAGCGATGACAGGGAAGTCAATGAGCAGTTCTTC
CASSDDREVNEQFF
>TRBV5-1|TRBD1|TRBJ2-5|once
TGCGCCAGCAGCTTGGTGGGACAGATACAAGAGACCCAGTACTTC
CASSLVGQIQETQYF
>TRBV30|.|TRBJ1-6|.
TGTGCCTGGAGGACGGACCCCCGGGGGTCACCCCTCCACTTT
CAWRTDPRGSPLHF
>TRBV9|.|TRBJ2-2|.
TGTGCCAGCAGCGTACCTGACACCGGGGAGCTGTTTTTT
CASSVPDTGELFF
>TRBV6-5|.|TRBJ2-2|.
TGTGCCAGCAGCCGAGTGGGAGGTCGAACCGGGGAGCTGTTTTTT
CASSRVGGRTGELFF
>TRBV19|TRBD2|TRBJ2-7|.
TGTGCCAGTAGTAATCGGGGGACTAGCGGGGGGAAACTTATCTCTATAGGCGAGCAGTACTTC
CASSNRGTSGGKLISIGEQYF
>TRBV7-9|.|TRBJ2-7|once
TGTGCCAGCAGCCCCTCGTCCTTGAGCTCCTACGAGCAGTACTTC
CASSPSSLSSYEQYF